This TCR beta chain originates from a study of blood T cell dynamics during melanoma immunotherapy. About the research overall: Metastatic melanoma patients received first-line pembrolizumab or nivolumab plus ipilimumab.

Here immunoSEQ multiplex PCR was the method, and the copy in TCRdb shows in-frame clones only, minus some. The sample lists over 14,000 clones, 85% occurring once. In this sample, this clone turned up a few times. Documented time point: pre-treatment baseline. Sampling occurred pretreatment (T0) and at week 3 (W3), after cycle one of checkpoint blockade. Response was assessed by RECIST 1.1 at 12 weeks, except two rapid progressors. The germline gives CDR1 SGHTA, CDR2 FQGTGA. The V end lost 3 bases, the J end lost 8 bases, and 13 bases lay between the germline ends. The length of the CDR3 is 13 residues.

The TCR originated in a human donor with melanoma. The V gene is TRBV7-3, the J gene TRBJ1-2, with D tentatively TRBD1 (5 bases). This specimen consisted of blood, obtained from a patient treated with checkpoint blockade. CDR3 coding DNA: TGTGCCAGCAGCTTGTCCGGACAATACGGCTACACCTTC. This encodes CASSLSGQYGYTF.